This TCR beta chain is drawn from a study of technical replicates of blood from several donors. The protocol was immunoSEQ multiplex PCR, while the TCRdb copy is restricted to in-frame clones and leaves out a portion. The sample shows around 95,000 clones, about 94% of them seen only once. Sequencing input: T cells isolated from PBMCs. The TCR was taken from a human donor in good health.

CDR3 sequence (DNA): TGTGCCAGCAGCTTGGTACTAGCGGGAGGAAGGGATGAGCAGTTCTTC. Translated, it gives CASSLVLAGGRDEQFF. This rearrangement joins TRBV7-9 to TRBJ2-1; the match to TRBD2 covers 12 bases. V trimming: 3 bases; J trimming: 8 bases; junction bases outside the gene matches: 8. CDR3 length equals 16 residues. The germline gives CDR1 SEHNR, CDR2 FQNEAQ (reference sequence).